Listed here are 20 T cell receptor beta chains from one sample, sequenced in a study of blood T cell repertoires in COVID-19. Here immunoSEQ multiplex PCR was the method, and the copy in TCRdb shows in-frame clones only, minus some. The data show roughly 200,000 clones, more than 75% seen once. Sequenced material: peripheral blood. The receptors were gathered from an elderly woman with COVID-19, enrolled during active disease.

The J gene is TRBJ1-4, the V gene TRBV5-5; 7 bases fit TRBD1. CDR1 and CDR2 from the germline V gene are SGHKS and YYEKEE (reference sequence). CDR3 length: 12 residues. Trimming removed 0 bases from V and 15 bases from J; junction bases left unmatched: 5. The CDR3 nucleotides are TGTGCCAGCAGCTTGGTGGGGGACAGCTTGTTTTTT. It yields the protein CASSLVGDSLFF.

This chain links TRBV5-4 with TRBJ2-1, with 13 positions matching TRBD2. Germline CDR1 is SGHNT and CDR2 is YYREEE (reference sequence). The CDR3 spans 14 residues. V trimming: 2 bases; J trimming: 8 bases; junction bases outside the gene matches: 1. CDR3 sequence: CASSLGLAGDEQFF. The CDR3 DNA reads TGTGCCAGCAGCTTAGGACTAGCGGGAGATGAGCAGTTCTTC.

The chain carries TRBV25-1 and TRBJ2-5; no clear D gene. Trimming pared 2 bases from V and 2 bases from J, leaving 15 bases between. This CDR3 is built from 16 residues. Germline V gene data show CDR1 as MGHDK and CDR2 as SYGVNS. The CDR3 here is CASSEGRRIAQETQYF. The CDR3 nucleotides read TGTGCCAGCAGTGAAGGTCGTAGGATAGCTCAAGAGACCCAGTACTTC.

CDR3 nucleotides: TGTGCCAGCTCACCCCTCGACAGGGGAAGTCAGCCCCAGCATTTT. It is translated as CASSPLDRGSQPQHF. V gene TRBV18 combines with J gene TRBJ1-5; the match to TRBD1 covers 8 bases. Per the germline V gene, CDR1 is KGHSH and CDR2 is LQKENI. The V and J ends lost 3 bases and 6 bases, in that order; junction bases with no gene match: 7. This CDR3 has 15 residues. Based on the CDR3 plus reference TRBV18 and TRBJ1-5, the full variable domain is NAGVMQNPRHLVRRRGQEARLRCSPMKGHSHVYWYRQLPEEGLKFMVYLQKENIIDESGMPKERFSAEFPKEGPSILRIQQVVRGDSAAYFCASSPLDRGSQPQHFGDGTRLSIL.

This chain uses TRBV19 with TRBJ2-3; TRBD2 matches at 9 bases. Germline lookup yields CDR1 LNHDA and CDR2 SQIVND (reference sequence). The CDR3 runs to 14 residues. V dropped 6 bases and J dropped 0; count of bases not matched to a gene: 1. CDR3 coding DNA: TGTGCCAGTAGGCGGGGGGGTAGCACAGATACGCAGTATTTT. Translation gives CASRRGGSTDTQYF.

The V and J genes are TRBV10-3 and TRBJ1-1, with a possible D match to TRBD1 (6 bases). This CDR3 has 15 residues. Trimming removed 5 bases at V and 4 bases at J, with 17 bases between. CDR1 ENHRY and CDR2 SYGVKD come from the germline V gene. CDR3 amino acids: CAISKTQGSGTEAFF. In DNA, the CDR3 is TGTGCCATCAGTAAGACTCAGGGGTCCGGCACTGAAGCTTTCTTT.

In nucleotides, the CDR3 is TGTGCCAGCAGCGTTTTGACTTCTCCCCTGCCCTCCGTTTTCAATGAGCAGTTCTTC. Its translation is CASSVLTSPLPSVFNEQFF. V usage is TRBV7-8 and J usage is TRBJ2-1; D is unresolved. The CDR3 loop spans 19 amino acids. V lost 5 bases and J lost 6, with 29 bases in between. The germline V gene has CDR1 SGHVS and CDR2 FQNEAQ.

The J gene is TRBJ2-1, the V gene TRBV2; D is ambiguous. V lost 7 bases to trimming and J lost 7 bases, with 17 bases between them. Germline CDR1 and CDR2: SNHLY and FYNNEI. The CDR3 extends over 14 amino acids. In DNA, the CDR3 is TGTGCCAGCAATCCACAGTCGAGAATGAATGAGCAGTTCTTC. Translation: CASNPQSRMNEQFF. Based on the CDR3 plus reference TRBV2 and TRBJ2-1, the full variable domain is EPEVTQTPSHQVTQMGQEVILRCVPISNHLYFYWYRQILGQKVEFLVSFYNNEISEKSEIFDDQFSVERPDGSNFTLKIRSTKLEDSAMYFCASNPQSRMNEQFFGPGTRLTVL.

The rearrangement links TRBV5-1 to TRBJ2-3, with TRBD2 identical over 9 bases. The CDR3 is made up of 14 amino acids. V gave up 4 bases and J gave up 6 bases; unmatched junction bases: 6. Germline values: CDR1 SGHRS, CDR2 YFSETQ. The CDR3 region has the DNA TGCGCCAGCAGCCTAGCGGGGACCCCGGATACGCAGTATTTT. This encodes CASSLAGTPDTQYF.

CDR3 DNA sequence: TGTGCCTGTTACGATGACAGGGTTTCCTCGCCCTCAGGGGGCTACACCTTC. This codes for CACYDDRVSSPSGGYTF. This rearrangement joins TRBV30 to TRBJ1-2; 7 nucleotides align to TRBD1. Germline loops: CDR1 GTSNPN, CDR2 SVGIG (reference sequence). V shed 6 bases and J 8 bases; nucleotides not matched to a gene: 24. The CDR3 totals 17 residues.

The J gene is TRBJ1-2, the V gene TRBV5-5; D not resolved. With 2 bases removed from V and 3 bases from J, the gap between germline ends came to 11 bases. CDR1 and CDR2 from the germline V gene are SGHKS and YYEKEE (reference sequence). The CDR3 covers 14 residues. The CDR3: CASSFGEGYYGYTF. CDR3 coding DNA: TGTGCCAGCAGCTTTGGCGAGGGCTACTATGGCTACACCTTC.

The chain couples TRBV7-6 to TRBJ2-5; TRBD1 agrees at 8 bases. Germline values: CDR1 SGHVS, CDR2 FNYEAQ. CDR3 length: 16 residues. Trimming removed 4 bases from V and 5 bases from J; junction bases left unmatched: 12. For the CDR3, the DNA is TGTGCCAGCAGCTCTCGATTACAGGGGGTAGGGGAGACCCAGTACTTC. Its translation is CASSSRLQGVGETQYF.

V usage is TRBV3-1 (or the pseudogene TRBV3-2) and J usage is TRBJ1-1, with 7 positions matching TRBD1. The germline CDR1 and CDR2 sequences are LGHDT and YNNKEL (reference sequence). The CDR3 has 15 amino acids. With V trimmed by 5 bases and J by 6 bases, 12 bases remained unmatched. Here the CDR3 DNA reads TGTGCCAGCAGCGATACACGACAGGGTCCCCCTGAAGCTTTCTTT. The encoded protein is CASSDTRQGPPEAFF.

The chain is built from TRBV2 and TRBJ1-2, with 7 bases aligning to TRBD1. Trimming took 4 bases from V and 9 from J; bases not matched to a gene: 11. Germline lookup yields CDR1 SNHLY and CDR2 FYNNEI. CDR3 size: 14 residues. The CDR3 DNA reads TGTGCCAGCAGTGCCTGGACAGGTGCGGAGAGCTACACCTTC. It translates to CASSAWTGAESYTF.

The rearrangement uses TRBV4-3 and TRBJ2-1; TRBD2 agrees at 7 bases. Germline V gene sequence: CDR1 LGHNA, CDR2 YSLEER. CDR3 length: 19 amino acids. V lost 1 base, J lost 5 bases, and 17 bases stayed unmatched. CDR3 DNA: TGCGCCAGCAGCCAAGGCCGCCAGGTCTTGCGGGAGATAAACAATGAGCAGTTCTTC. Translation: CASSQGRQVLREINNEQFF.

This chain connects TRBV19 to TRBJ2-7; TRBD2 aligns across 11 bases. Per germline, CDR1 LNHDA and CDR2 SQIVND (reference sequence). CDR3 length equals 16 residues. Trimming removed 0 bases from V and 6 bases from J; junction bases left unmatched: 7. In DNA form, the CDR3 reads TGTGCCAGTAGTATAGATCATAGCGGGGGGGCGTTCGAGCAGTACTTC. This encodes CASSIDHSGGAFEQYF.

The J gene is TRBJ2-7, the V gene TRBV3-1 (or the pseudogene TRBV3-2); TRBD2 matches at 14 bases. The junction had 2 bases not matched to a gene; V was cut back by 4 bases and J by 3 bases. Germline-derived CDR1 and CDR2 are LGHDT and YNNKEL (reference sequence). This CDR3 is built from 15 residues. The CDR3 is CASSLGTSGSYEQYF. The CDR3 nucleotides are TGTGCCAGCAGCCTGGGGACTAGCGGGAGCTACGAGCAGTACTTC.

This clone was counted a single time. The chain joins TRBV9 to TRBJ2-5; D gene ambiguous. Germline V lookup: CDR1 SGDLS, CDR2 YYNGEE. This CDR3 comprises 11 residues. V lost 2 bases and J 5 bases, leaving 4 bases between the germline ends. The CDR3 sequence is CASSVAETQYF. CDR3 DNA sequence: TGTGCCAGCAGCGTCGCGGAGACCCAGTACTTC.

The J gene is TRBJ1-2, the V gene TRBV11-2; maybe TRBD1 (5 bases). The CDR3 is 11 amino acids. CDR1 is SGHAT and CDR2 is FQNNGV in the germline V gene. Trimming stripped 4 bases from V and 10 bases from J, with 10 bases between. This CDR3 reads CASSSGAVYTF. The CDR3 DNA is TGTGCCAGCAGCTCTGGGGCGGTCTACACCTTC.

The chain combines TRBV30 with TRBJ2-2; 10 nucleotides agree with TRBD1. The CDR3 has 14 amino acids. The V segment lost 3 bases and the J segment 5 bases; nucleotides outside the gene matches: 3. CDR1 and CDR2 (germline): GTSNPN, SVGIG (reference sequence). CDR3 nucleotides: TGTGCCTGGAGCCAGGACAGGGGGACCGGGGAGCTGTTTTTT. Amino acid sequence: CAWSQDRGTGELFF.